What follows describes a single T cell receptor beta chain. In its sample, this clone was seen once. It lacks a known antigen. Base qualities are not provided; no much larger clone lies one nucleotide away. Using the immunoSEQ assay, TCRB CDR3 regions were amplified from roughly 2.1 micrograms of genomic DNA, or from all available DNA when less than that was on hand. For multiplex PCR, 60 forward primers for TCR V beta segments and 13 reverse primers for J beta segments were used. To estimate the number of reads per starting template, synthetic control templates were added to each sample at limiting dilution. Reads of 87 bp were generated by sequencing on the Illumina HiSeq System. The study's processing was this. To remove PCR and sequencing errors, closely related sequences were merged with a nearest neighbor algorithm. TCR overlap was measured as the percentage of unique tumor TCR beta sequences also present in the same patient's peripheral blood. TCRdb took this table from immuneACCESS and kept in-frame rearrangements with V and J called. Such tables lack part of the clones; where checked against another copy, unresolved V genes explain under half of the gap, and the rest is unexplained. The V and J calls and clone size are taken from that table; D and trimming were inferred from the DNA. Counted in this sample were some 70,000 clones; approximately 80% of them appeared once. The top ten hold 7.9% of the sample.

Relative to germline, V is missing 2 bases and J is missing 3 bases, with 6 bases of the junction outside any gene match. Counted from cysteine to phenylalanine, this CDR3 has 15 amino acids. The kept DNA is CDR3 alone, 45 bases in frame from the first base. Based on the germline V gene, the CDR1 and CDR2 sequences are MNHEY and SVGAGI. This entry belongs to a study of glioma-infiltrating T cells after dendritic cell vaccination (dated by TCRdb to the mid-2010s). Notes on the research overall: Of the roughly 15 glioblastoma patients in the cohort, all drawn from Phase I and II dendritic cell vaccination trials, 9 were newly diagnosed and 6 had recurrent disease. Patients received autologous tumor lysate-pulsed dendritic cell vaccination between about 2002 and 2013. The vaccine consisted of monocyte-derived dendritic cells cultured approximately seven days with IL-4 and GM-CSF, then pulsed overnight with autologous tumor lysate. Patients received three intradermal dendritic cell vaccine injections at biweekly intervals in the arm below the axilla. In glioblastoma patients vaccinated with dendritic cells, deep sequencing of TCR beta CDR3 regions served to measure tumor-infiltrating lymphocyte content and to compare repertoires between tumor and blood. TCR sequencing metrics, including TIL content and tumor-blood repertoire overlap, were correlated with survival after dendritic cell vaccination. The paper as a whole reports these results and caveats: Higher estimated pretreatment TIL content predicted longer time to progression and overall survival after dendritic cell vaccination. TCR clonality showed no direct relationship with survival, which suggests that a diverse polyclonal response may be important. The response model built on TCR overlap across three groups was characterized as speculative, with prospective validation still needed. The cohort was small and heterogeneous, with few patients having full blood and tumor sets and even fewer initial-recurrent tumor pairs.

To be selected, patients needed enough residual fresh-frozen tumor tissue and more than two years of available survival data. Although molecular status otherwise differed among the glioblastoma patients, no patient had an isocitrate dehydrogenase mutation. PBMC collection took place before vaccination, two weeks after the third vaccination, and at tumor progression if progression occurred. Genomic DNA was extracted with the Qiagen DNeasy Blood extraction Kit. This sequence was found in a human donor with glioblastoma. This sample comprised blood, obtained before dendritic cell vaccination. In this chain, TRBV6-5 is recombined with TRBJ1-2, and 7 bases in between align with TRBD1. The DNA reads TGTGCCAGCAGTTACGGAGGGGGCTATGACTATGGCTACACCTTC. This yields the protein CASSYGGGYDYGYTF.